The clone carrying this T cell receptor (beta chain) was counted only a few times. Germline V CDR1 and CDR2: DFQATT, SNEGSKA (reference sequence). With 5 bases removed from V and 9 bases from J, the gap between germline ends came to 12 bases. This CDR3 is 11 amino acids long. RNA transcripts gave rise to amplified TCR beta CDR3 regions. The HTBI set primed first-round TCR CDR3 RT-PCR. TCRdb ran MiXCR on the multiplex PCR reads and lists one entry per CDR3 protein. The table lists about 560,000 distinct CDR3 sequences, 15% to 20% of them singletons, with approximately 18% in the top ten. Each patient was aged 18 to 65 and had newly diagnosed hyperthyroidism of under 2 months' duration. The data are from a study of T cells in Graves' hyperthyroidism and ophthalmopathy.

This chain uses TRBV20-1 with TRBJ2-3; D remains unclear. This receptor was taken from a woman younger than 35 with Graves' hyperthyroidism. Input material: blood. In DNA, the CDR3 is TGCAGTGCTTTTGAGACGAGAACGCAGTATTTT. It translates to CSAFETRTQYF.